This T cell receptor beta chain stems from a study of blood T cell repertoires in COVID-19. Study in general: T cells, B-cell-depleted T cells, or PBMCs supplied cDNA or gDNA.

Here immunoSEQ multiplex PCR was the method, and the copy in TCRdb shows in-frame clones only, minus some. The table has fewer than 650,000 clones, around 90% seen once. Germline loops: CDR1 MDHEN, CDR2 SYDVKM. Between the trimmed V and J ends, which lost 10 bases and 4 bases, there was a span of 10 bases. The CDR3 length is 11 residues. The clonotype was recovered from a woman aged 50 to 60 with COVID-19, enrolled during active disease. The rearrangement joins TRBV28 to TRBJ1-2, with a tentative D call TRBD1 (6 bases). Sequences were obtained from peripheral blood. The CDR3 loop reads CAIQGLYGYTF. The DNA for the CDR3 is TGTGCCATCCAGGGGCTCTATGGCTACACCTTC.